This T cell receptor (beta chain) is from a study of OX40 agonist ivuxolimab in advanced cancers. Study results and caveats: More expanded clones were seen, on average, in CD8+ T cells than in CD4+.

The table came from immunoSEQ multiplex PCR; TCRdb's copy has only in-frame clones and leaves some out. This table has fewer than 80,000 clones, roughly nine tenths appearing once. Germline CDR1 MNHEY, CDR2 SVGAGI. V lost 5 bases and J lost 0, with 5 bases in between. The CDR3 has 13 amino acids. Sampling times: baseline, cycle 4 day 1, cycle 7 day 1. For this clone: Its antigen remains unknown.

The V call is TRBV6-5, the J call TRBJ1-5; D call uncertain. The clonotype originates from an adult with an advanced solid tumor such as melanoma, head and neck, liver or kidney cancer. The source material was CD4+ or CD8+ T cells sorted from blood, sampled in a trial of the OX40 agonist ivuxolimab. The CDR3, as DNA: TGTGCCAGCAGTCGATTTAGCAATCAGCCCCAGCATTTT. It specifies CASSRFSNQPQHF.